This TCR beta chain was retrieved from a study of radiotherapy plus CTLA-4 blockade in lung cancer. TCRdb's table, derived via immunoSEQ multiplex PCR, lists solely in-frame clones and lacks some. Of tens of thousands of clones listed, roughly 78% are singletons. The length of the CDR3 is 16 residues. V trimming: 4 bases; J trimming: 3 bases; junction bases outside the gene matches: 10. From germline, CDR1 is SGHDT and CDR2 YYEEEE. This clone was detected a few times. Sequenced here: peripheral blood, sampled from a patient treated with radiotherapy plus ipilimumab. The receptor was derived from a human donor with non-small cell lung cancer that progressed on radiotherapy plus ipilimumab. The chain joins TRBV5-6 to TRBJ2-7; TRBD2 matches at 10 bases. Here the CDR3 DNA reads TGTGCCAGCAGCCCCGGACTAGCGGAGCCGTTCTACGAGCAGTACTTC. Translation gives CASSPGLAEPFYEQYF.